Listed below are T cell receptor beta chains from one sample, sequenced in a study of immune evolution from preneoplasia to lung adenocarcinoma. Clones were sequenced by immunoSEQ multiplex PCR, and TCRdb holds only the in-frame ones, with some missing. The table shows fewer than 9,000 clones, with over 75% occurring only once. The sample consisted of FFPE adjacent normal lung tissue. The receptors stem from a person between 70 and 80 years old with lung adenocarcinoma. Each CDR3 is given with its conserved first and last residue. The order of the fields is J gene, clone size, V gene, D gene, CDR3 protein, CDR3 DNA. The D gene is left open where the match is weak. Part of the rows lack a size; the others show once, few, many or a class for expanded clones.

>TRBJ1-6|-|TRBV27|-
CASSLGLGGPLHF
TGTGCCAGCAGTCTAGGTTTGGGGGGACCCCTCCACTTT
>TRBJ1-2|few|TRBV7-9|-
CASSPVQGYTF
TGTGCCAGCAGCCCAGTACAGGGCTACACCTTC
>TRBJ2-1|-|TRBV30|TRBD2
CAWTALTSGRVSYNEQFF
TGTGCCTGGACCGCACTAACTAGCGGGAGGGTCTCCTACAATGAGCAGTTCTTC
>TRBJ1-2|-|TRBV25-1|-
CASSLTRTDGNYGYTF
TGTGCCAGCAGCCTAACGCGCACGGACGGTAACTATGGCTACACCTTC
>TRBJ2-3|few|TRBV4-1|-
CASSAIGGADTQYF
TGCGCCAGCAGCGCAATAGGGGGGGCAGATACGCAGTATTTT
>TRBJ2-2|-|TRBV7-9|TRBD1
CASSLAPSRGRDTGELFF
TGTGCCAGCAGCTTAGCGCCATCAAGGGGGCGGGACACCGGGGAGCTGTTTTTT
>TRBJ1-5|once|TRBV4-1|TRBD1
CASSQDGTGVGQPQHF
TGCGCCAGCAGCCAAGACGGGACAGGGGTGGGCCAGCCCCAGCATTTT
>TRBJ2-5|-|TRBV10-2|-
CASSVVGSQETQYF
TGCGCCAGCAGTGTTGTCGGGAGCCAAGAGACCCAGTACTTC
>TRBJ1-2|-|TRBV5-6|-
CASSFGPLGVNYGYTF
TGTGCCAGCAGCTTTGGGCCCTTGGGCGTTAACTATGGCTACACCTTC
>TRBJ2-5|medium-sized|TRBV30|TRBD1
CAWKGQGGQETQYF
TGTGCCTGGAAGGGACAGGGTGGACAAGAGACCCAGTACTTC
>TRBJ1-1|-|TRBV6-1|-
CASSELGYPEAFF
TGTGCCAGCAGTGAATTAGGATACCCTGAAGCTTTCTTT
>TRBJ1-5|few|TRBV7-9|-
CASSPGPSGPQHF
TGTGCCAGCAGCCCCGGACCTTCCGGGCCCCAGCATTTT
>TRBJ1-2|-|TRBV6-4|-
CASSDSFRSPDGGYTF
TGTGCCAGCAGTGACTCGTTCAGGAGCCCAGACGGGGGCTACACCTTC
>TRBJ2-3|-|TRBV9|-
CASSVAGSADTQYF
TGTGCCAGCAGCGTTGCGGGATCGGCAGATACGCAGTATTTT
>TRBJ1-3|-|TRBV5-1|TRBD1
CASSLDRGGSGNTIYF
TGCGCCAGCAGCTTGGACAGGGGAGGCTCTGGAAACACCATATATTTT
>TRBJ1-4|-|TRBV27|-
CASSFQGPGEKLFF
TGTGCCAGCAGTTTCCAGGGGCCGGGGGAAAAACTGTTTTTT
>TRBJ1-5|-|TRBV7-9|TRBD1
CASSLGTGLGYSNQPQHF
TGTGCCAGCAGCCTAGGGACAGGGTTGGGGTATAGCAATCAGCCCCAGCATTTT
>TRBJ2-5|-|TRBV6-5|-
CASSYSPGQETQYF
TGTGCCAGCAGTTACTCGCCGGGGCAAGAGACCCAGTACTTC
>TRBJ1-3|-|TRBV28|TRBD1
CASQTGGTGNTIYF
TGTGCCAGCCAAACAGGGGGTACTGGAAACACCATATATTTT
>TRBJ2-5|few|TRBV6-5|TRBD1
CASSLAGQVQETQYF
TGTGCCAGCAGCCTCGCCGGACAGGTCCAAGAGACCCAGTACTTC
>TRBJ2-7|-|TRBV6-5|-
CASSRAESEQYF
TGTGCCAGCAGCCGGGCGGAGAGCGAGCAGTACTTC
>TRBJ2-4|-|TRBV30|-
CAWQIAKNIQYF
TGTGCCTGGCAGATAGCCAAAAACATTCAGTACTTC
>TRBJ1-4|-|TRBV5-1|-
CASSPAGTDYEKLFF
TGCGCCAGCAGCCCAGCCGGGACGGACTATGAAAAACTGTTTTTT
>TRBJ1-4|once|TRBV6-6|-
CASSPKEKLFF
TGTGCCAGCAGTCCGAAGGAAAAACTGTTTTTT
>TRBJ1-1|-|TRBV25-1|TRBD1
CASSRTGNTEAFF
TGTGCCAGCAGTCGGACAGGGAACACTGAAGCTTTCTTT
>TRBJ2-1|once|TRBV5-4|-
CASSLAGPRPNEQFF
TGTGCCAGCAGCCTAGCCGGGCCAAGACCCAATGAGCAGTTCTTC
>TRBJ2-7|-|TRBV11-2|TRBD1
CASSDPGTGKSYEQYF
TGTGCCAGCAGCGACCCCGGGACAGGGAAGTCCTACGAGCAGTACTTC
>TRBJ1-1|-|TRBV5-1|TRBD1
CASSFRGQGLNTEAFF
TGCGCCAGCAGCTTTCGCGGACAGGGGTTGAACACTGAAGCTTTCTTT
>TRBJ2-3|-|TRBV9|-
CASSVKDGTLTDTQYF
TGTGCCAGCAGCGTCAAGGACGGGACTCTCACAGATACGCAGTATTTT
>TRBJ2-4|few|TRBV7-9|TRBD2
CASSDIAGAKNIQYF
TGTGCCAGCAGCGACATAGCGGGGGCCAAAAACATTCAGTACTTC
>TRBJ1-6|few|TRBV5-1|TRBD1
CASSQDRTGGNSPLHF
TGCGCCAGCAGTCAGGATCGGACAGGGGGCAATTCACCCCTCCACTTT
>TRBJ1-1|-|TRBV2|-
CASVGSSDLSEAFF
TGTGCCAGTGTGGGGAGCTCGGATCTATCTGAAGCTTTCTTT
>TRBJ1-1|-|TRBV5-6|-
CASSLGPGANTEAFF
TGTGCCAGCAGCTTGGGGCCAGGGGCGAACACTGAAGCTTTCTTT
>TRBJ2-1|-|TRBV9|TRBD2
CASSLSGVSYNEQFF
TGTGCCAGCAGCCTGAGCGGGGTTTCCTACAATGAGCAGTTCTTC
>TRBJ2-7|-|TRBV5-1|-
CASSLDRFGEQYF
TGCGCCAGCAGCCTGGACAGATTTGGCGAGCAGTACTTC
>TRBJ2-1|-|TRBV28|TRBD2
CASSGSWGGHNEQFF
TGTGCCAGCAGTGGCAGCTGGGGGGGTCACAATGAGCAGTTCTTC
>TRBJ2-3|-|TRBV11-2|TRBD1
CASSLEQGAADTQYF
TGTGCCAGCAGCTTAGAACAGGGGGCAGCAGATACGCAGTATTTT
>TRBJ2-1|few|TRBV6-5|-
CASSYWNSNLNNEQFF
TGTGCCAGCAGTTACTGGAACAGCAACCTAAACAATGAGCAGTTCTTC
>TRBJ2-1|-|TRBV7-9|-
CASSLGRWAEFF
TGTGCCAGCAGCTTAGGTAGATGGGCTGAGTTCTTC